This T cell receptor beta chain was sequenced for a study of blood T cell repertoires in COVID-19. Germline assignment: CDR1 SGHRS and CDR2 YFSETQ. This CDR3 is 16 amino acids long. V trimming: 5 bases; J trimming: 11 bases; junction bases outside the gene matches: 16. The data were produced by immunoSEQ multiplex PCR, yet TCRdb's version contains in-frame clones alone and is incomplete. The data contain a few hundred thousand clones, approximately 83% of them seen just once; the ten biggest clones take up roughly 2%. Sample: peripheral blood. The rearrangement links TRBV5-1 to TRBJ1-6; 7 bases agree with TRBD1. This receptor was obtained from a man under 40 who had recovered from COVID-19. The CDR3, as DNA: TGCGCCAGCAGGGAATCACCGGGACAGTCCTTGACACCCCTCCACTTT. It yields the protein CASRESPGQSLTPLHF.